These 25 T cell receptor beta chains were sequenced from one sample in a study of T cell repertoires in cytomegalovirus infection. Antigens for these TCRs are unknown. TCRdb reanalysed the reads using MiXCR and keeps one entry per CDR3 protein. The table records around 540,000 distinct CDR3 sequences, around 30% of them present only once. The starting material was cultured PBMCs, obtained from culture after CMV antigen stimulation. These receptor sequences come from a human donor in good health (CMV status not recorded). Some clones in this sample may be carry-over from other donors' samples.

This clonotype turned up a few times. V gene TRBV10-3 combines with J gene TRBJ2-7, with D possibly TRBD1 on 6 matching bases. The CDR3 loop spans 13 amino acids. V dropped 6 bases and J dropped 4 bases, with 13 bases sitting between them. CDR1 and CDR2 from the germline V gene are ENHRY and SYGVKD. The CDR3 reads CAIRRTEGYEQYF. CDR3 DNA sequence: TGTGCCATCAGACGGACAGAGGGTTACGAGCAGTACTTC.

The gene calls are TRBV11-2 and TRBJ2-7; D unresolved. From germline, CDR1 is SGHAT and CDR2 FQNNGV. V was pared by 9 bases and J by 1 base, with 13 bases between. The CDR3 spans 13 residues. The CDR3 spells CARIPLVSYEQYF. The CDR3 DNA reads as TGTGCCAGGATACCGCTAGTTTCCTACGAGCAGTACTTC.

V is TRBV10-3 and J is TRBJ2-3; TRBD1 might be the D (5 bases). Looked up from germline, CDR1 is ENHRY and CDR2 is SYGVKD. This CDR3 contains 14 residues. The ends were cut back, 3 bases at V and 1 base at J, with 8 bases in the middle. The CDR3 DNA follows: TGTGCCATCAGTGAAGGGGTAGGCACAGATACGCAGTATTTT. Its protein product is CAISEGVGTDTQYF.

CDR3 protein: CASSYGPVAGNEQFF. CDR3 nucleotide sequence: TGTGCCAGTAGCTACGGGCCAGTGGCCGGCAATGAGCAGTTCTTC. J is TRBJ2-1 and V is TRBV19; D gene ambiguous. V was shortened by 6 bases and J by 6 bases, with 18 bases between the two germline ends. The germline V gene has CDR1 LNHDA and CDR2 SQIVND (reference sequence). The CDR3 covers 15 residues.

By share, this clonotype ranks as medium-sized. The V and J genes are TRBV7-2 and TRBJ2-3, with TRBD1 as a possible D gene (5 bases). V was trimmed by 0 bases and J by 2 bases, leaving 12 bases between them. Germline V gene data show CDR1 as SGHTA and CDR2 as FQGNSA. The CDR3 is made up of 16 amino acids. The CDR3 DNA reads TGTGCCAGCAGCTTAGCGCCTGGGGCCCACACAGATACGCAGTATTTT. Amino acids: CASSLAPGAHTDTQYF.

The chain joins TRBV11-2 to TRBJ2-3; no firm D call. The germline V gene has CDR1 SGHAT and CDR2 FQNNGV. The CDR3 covers 15 residues. The V gene lost 5 bases and the J gene lost 4 bases, with 16 bases spanning the gap. Here the CDR3 reads CASSPRLEVADTQYF. The DNA of the CDR3 is TGTGCCAGCAGCCCCCGACTCGAGGTCGCAGATACGCAGTATTTT.

This clonotype was counted once. This sequence joins TRBV11-3 and TRBJ2-1; D is unclear. This CDR3 is 16 amino acids long. Trimming removed 3 bases at V and 2 bases at J, with 14 bases between. CDR1 and CDR2 (germline): SGHNT, YENEEA. Here the CDR3 reads CASSFATFRTYNEQFF. The DNA of the CDR3 is TGTGCCAGCAGCTTCGCGACTTTCCGTACCTACAATGAGCAGTTCTTC. Using reference TRBV11-3 and TRBJ2-1 for the parts outside the CDR3, the full variable domain is EAGVVQSPRYKIIEKKQPVAFWCNPISGHNTLYWYLQNLGQGPELLIRYENEEAVDDSQLPKDRFSAERLKGVDSTLKIQPAELGDSAVYLCASSFATFRTYNEQFFGPGTRLTVL.

The V and J genes are TRBV7-9 and TRBJ1-1; unclear D gene. The length of the CDR3 is 16 residues. Trimming left V 1 base short and J 1 base short, with 13 bases between. Germline CDR1 SEHNR, CDR2 FQNEAQ (reference sequence). The CDR3 reads CASSLGSRGRNTEAFF. Written as DNA, the CDR3 is TGTGCCAGCAGCTTAGGCTCAAGAGGGAGGAACACTGAAGCTTTCTTT.

The rearrangement links TRBV30 to TRBJ1-1; no definite D call. The CDR3 consists of 13 residues. Trimming removed 3 bases from V and 0 bases from J, with 8 bases in between. CDR1 and CDR2 from the germline V gene are GTSNPN and SVGIG (reference sequence). The CDR3 sequence is CAWRFVMNTEAFF. The CDR3, as DNA: TGTGCCTGGAGGTTCGTCATGAACACTGAAGCTTTCTTT. The full variable domain, in which reference TRBV30 and TRBJ1-1 provide the parts outside the CDR3, is SQTIHQWPATLVQPVGSPLSLECTVEGTSNPNLYWYRQAAGRGLQLLFYSVGIGQISSEVPQNLSASRPQDRQFILSSKKLLLSDSGFYLCAWRFVMNTEAFFGQGTRLTVV.

The V gene is TRBV7-2, the J gene TRBJ2-3; D remains ambiguous. The V gene lost 1 base and the J gene lost 3 bases, with 11 bases spanning the gap. The CDR3 runs to 15 residues. Germline CDR1 and CDR2: SGHTA and FQGNSA. The CDR3 DNA is TGTGCCAGCAGCTTAGATGGCCTTGGGACAGATACGCAGTATTTT. Its protein product is CASSLDGLGTDTQYF.

V and J are TRBV7-3 and TRBJ1-1; unclear D gene. V was trimmed by 5 bases and J by 3 bases, leaving 10 bases between them. The CDR3 sequence is 13 residues long. Germline V gene lookup returns CDR1 SGHTA and CDR2 FQGTGA. CDR3 in DNA: TGTGCCAGCAGCGGGAGCGGGGACACTGAAGCTTTCTTT. It codes for CASSGSGDTEAFF. Looking up the rest from reference TRBV7-3 and TRBJ1-1 gives the full variable domain: GAGVSQTPSNKVTEKGKYVELRCDPISGHTALYWYRQSLGQGPEFLIYFQGTGAADDSGLPNDRFFAVRPEGSVSTLKIQRTERGDSAVYLCASSGSGDTEAFFGQGTRLTVV.

This clonotype was seen at least ten times. In DNA, the CDR3 is TGTGCCAGCAGCTCCCGGACAGGGGGCAGGTTAGGGAATCAGCCCCAGCATTTT. Amino acids: CASSSRTGGRLGNQPQHF. This chain joins TRBV7-8 and TRBJ1-5, with TRBD1 matching over 11 bases. CDR1 is SGHVS, CDR2 FQNEAQ, per germline. This CDR3 comprises 18 residues. J was trimmed by 4 bases and V by 4 bases; bases with no gene match: 12.

This chain joins TRBV7-6 and TRBJ2-1; 13 bases are shared with TRBD2. The CDR3 sequence is 16 residues long. V shed 6 bases and J 8 bases; nucleotides not matched to a gene: 10. Germline CDR1 and CDR2: SGHVS and FNYEAQ. In DNA form, the CDR3 reads TGTGCCAGCAGTCGAACACCGGGACTAGCGGGACATGAGCAGTTCTTC. Translation gives CASSRTPGLAGHEQFF.

This clonotype was seen a few times. The chain has TRBV4-1 and TRBJ1-2, with 7 bases that match TRBD1. Losses at the gene ends were 1 base for V and 7 bases for J; bases not matched to a gene: 9. From germline, CDR1 is MGHRA and CDR2 YSYEKL. The CDR3 runs to 15 residues. The CDR3 DNA reads as TGCGCCAGCAGCCAAGGTCCCAGACAGGGTACTGGCTACACCTTC. Translated: CASSQGPRQGTGYTF.

The chain couples TRBV7-2 to TRBJ1-1, with D unclear. Germline CDR1 reads SGHTA; CDR2 reads FQGNSA. The CDR3 spans 14 residues. V was pared by 2 bases and J by 7 bases, with 14 bases between. This chain's CDR3 is CASSLSFGRSEAFF. The CDR3 bases are TGTGCCAGCAGCTTATCTTTTGGACGGAGTGAAGCTTTCTTT.

This clonotype was counted between two and nine times. CDR3 bases: TGTGCCAGCAGTTTAGGGGGTATTAAGGGCTACACCTTC. This codes for CASSLGGIKGYTF. J is TRBJ1-2 and V is TRBV12-3 or TRBV12-4, with no clear D. CDR3 size: 13 residues. V lost 1 base and J 8 bases, leaving 11 bases between the germline ends.

This clonotype showed up just a few times. The rearrangement joins TRBV19 to TRBJ2-4, with 16 positions matching TRBD2. Trimming at V came to 5 bases and at J to 0 bases, leaving 13 bases not matched to a gene. This CDR3 contains 21 residues. Germline assignment: CDR1 LNHDA and CDR2 SQIVND (reference sequence). The DNA of the CDR3 is TGTGCCAGTAGTCCTAGAGCCGGGACTAGCGGGAGGGCCGGAGCCAAAAACATTCAGTACTTC. Translation gives CASSPRAGTSGRAGAKNIQYF.

CDR3 sequence (DNA): TGTGCCAGCAGCTTCAGGGGGGAGCAGTACGTC. Encoded protein: CASSFRGEQYV. The V call is TRBV11-2, the J call TRBJ2-7, with 7 bases that match TRBD1. From germline, CDR1 is SGHAT and CDR2 FQNNGV. The CDR3 loop spans 11 amino acids. Trimming removed 3 bases from V and 7 bases from J; junction bases left unmatched: 0.

There are a few counts of this clonotype. The junction departs from germline at one end; a sequencing error may be responsible. The chain is built from TRBV20-1 and TRBJ1-2; unclear D gene. The CDR3 spans 12 residues. CDR1 DFQATT and CDR2 SNEGSKA come from the germline V gene (reference sequence). The CDR3 protein is CSARPMGGKLRF. For the CDR3, the DNA is TGCAGTGCTAGACCCATGGGAGGGAAACTGCGCTTC.

In this sample, this clonotype turned up many times. The chain carries TRBV28 and TRBJ1-3, with TRBD1 identical over 8 bases. The CDR3 is 15 amino acids. V was pared by 6 bases and J by 4 bases, with 8 bases of the junction left unmatched. Germline V gene lookup returns CDR1 MDHEN and CDR2 SYDVKM. CDR3 nucleotide sequence: TGTGCCAGCAGCCTTAGCGGACAGGGCGGAAACACCATATATTTT. This encodes CASSLSGQGGNTIYF.

The chain recombines TRBV27 with TRBJ2-7; 15 bases fit TRBD2. The CDR3 length is 17 residues. The germline CDR1 and CDR2 sequences are MNHEY and SMNVEV (reference sequence). The ends lost 5 bases at V and 5 bases at J; junction bases unmatched: 10. The CDR3 here is CASSPPGLAGGPHEQYF. CDR3 nucleotides: TGTGCCAGCAGTCCCCCCGGACTAGCGGGAGGGCCCCACGAGCAGTACTTC.

Comment on this clonotype: One end of the junction fails to match germline, which may point to a read error. This chain's CDR3 is CASSIAGSSETQYF. For the CDR3, the DNA is TGTGCCAGCAGTATAGCGGGATCTTCAGAGACCCAGTACTTC. The V and J genes are TRBV12-3 or TRBV12-4 and TRBJ2-5, with TRBD2 identical over 8 bases. CDR3 length: 14 residues.

The chain recombines TRBV19 with TRBJ1-1; the D is unclear. This CDR3 region has 11 residues. V was shortened by 6 bases and J by 8 bases, with 10 bases between the two germline ends. Germline loops: CDR1 LNHDA, CDR2 SQIVND (reference sequence). The CDR3 nucleotides are TGTGCCAGTAGATCGGGAGACGAAGCTTTCTTT. Protein sequence: CASRSGDEAFF. The variable domain in full, with the rest retrieved from reference TRBV19 and TRBJ1-1, is DGGITQSPKYLFRKEGQNVTLSCEQNLNHDAMYWYRQDPGQGLRLIYYSQIVNDFQKGDIAEGYSVSREKKESFPLTVTSAQKNPTAFYLCASRSGDEAFFGQGTRLTVV.

The chain uses TRBV20-1 and TRBJ2-3, with D possibly TRBD2 on 6 matching bases. Trimming stripped 0 bases from V and 7 bases from J, with 8 bases between. This CDR3 spans 12 amino acids. CDR1 DFQATT and CDR2 SNEGSKA come from the germline V gene (reference sequence). CDR3 nucleotides: TGCAGTGCTAGAGATCGGGGGTATACGCAGTATTTT. Translating gives CSARDRGYTQYF.

The chain links TRBV12-3 or TRBV12-4 to TRBJ1-1, with D tentatively TRBD1 (5 bases). The CDR3 length is 18 residues. V dropped 7 bases and J dropped 3 bases, with 27 bases sitting between them. For the CDR3, the DNA is TGTGCCAGCACCCCACGGGGGGGGATAAGAGTCTGGGACACTGAAGCTTTCTTT. This codes for CASTPRGGIRVWDTEAFF.